These 32 T cell receptor beta chains were all obtained from the same sample, sequenced in a study of blood T cell repertoires in COVID-19. Only in-frame clones appear in the TCRdb table, and some are missing; sequencing was by immunoSEQ multiplex PCR. Counted here are approximately 140,000 clones, about nine tenths occurring once; the ten biggest clones make up 3.5% to 4.5%. The sequenced sample consisted of peripheral blood. These TCRs come from a woman aged 55 to 70 with active or convalescent COVID-19.

The V gene is TRBV2, the J gene TRBJ1-4; TRBD1 matches at 8 bases. Trimming cost V 8 bases and J 7 bases; bases outside gene matches: 6. Looked up from germline, CDR1 is SNHLY and CDR2 is FYNNEI. The CDR3 totals 13 residues. The chain's CDR3 is CASGETGVEKLFF. CDR3 in DNA: TGTGCCAGCGGGGAGACAGGGGTTGAAAAACTGTTTTTT.

The CDR3 loop is CASSQSFGKNTEAFF. The CDR3 nucleotides read TGTGCCAGCAGCCAATCCTTCGGGAAGAACACTGAAGCTTTCTTT. J is TRBJ1-1 and V is TRBV16; the D is unclear. The CDR3 covers 15 residues. Germline lookup yields CDR1 KGHSY and CDR2 FQNENV. The V gene lost 0 bases and the J gene lost 1 base, with 9 bases spanning the gap.

The rearrangement uses TRBV4-1 and TRBJ1-1; 8 bases map to TRBD1. V shed 3 bases, J shed 5 bases, and the junction held 8 bases outside the gene matches. The CDR3 is 15 residues long. Looked up from germline, CDR1 is MGHRA and CDR2 is YSYEKL. CDR3: CASSHFLDRETEAFF. The CDR3 DNA follows: TGCGCCAGCAGCCATTTCCTGGACAGGGAAACTGAAGCTTTCTTT.

The chain combines TRBV19 with TRBJ1-1, with D possibly matching TRBD1 (6 bases). V lost 1 base, J lost 5 bases, and 17 bases lay in between. Per germline, CDR1 LNHDA and CDR2 SQIVND (reference sequence). The CDR3 extends over 16 amino acids. This chain's CDR3 is CASSIAPVGGRTEAFF. As DNA, the CDR3 is TGTGCCAGTAGTATAGCCCCGGTGGGGGGGCGGACTGAAGCTTTCTTT.

This clone appeared once. The rearrangement uses TRBV7-2 and TRBJ1-5; weak D call: TRBD1 (5 bases). CDR3 length: 13 amino acids. Germline-derived CDR1 and CDR2 are SGHTA and FQGNSA. V dropped 6 bases and J dropped 4 bases, with 10 bases sitting between them. For the CDR3, the DNA is TGTGCCAGCAGTAGACAGCCAAATCAGCCCCAGCATTTT. This gives the protein CASSRQPNQPQHF.

The J gene is TRBJ1-2, the V gene TRBV2; D remains ambiguous. Germline values: CDR1 SNHLY, CDR2 FYNNEI. The V end was cut by 4 bases, the J end by 5 bases, with 8 bases between. The CDR3 totals 12 residues. CDR3 in amino acids: CASSVSVYGYTF. For the CDR3, the DNA is TGTGCCAGCAGTGTGTCTGTTTATGGCTACACCTTC.

The V and J genes are TRBV10-3 and TRBJ1-6; D is unclear. This CDR3 contains 13 residues. Germline values: CDR1 ENHRY, CDR2 SYGVKD. V was clipped by 2 bases and J by 14 bases, with 13 bases between them. For the CDR3, the DNA is TGTGCCATCAGTGAGAAGGAGGCTGGGGCCCTCCACTTT. Protein sequence: CAISEKEAGALHF.

V usage is TRBV19 and J usage is TRBJ2-7, with 7 bases lining up with TRBD2. The CDR3 covers 15 residues. Germline assignment: CDR1 LNHDA and CDR2 SQIVND (reference sequence). Trimming took 3 bases from V and 0 from J; bases not matched to a gene: 5. The CDR3: CASSMFLAVSYEQYF. DNA for the CDR3: TGTGCCAGTAGTATGTTTCTAGCGGTCTCCTACGAGCAGTACTTC.

The rearrangement joins TRBV5-8 to TRBJ2-1; D might be TRBD1 (6 bases). Germline V lookup: CDR1 SGHTS, CDR2 YDEGEE. CDR3 length: 16 residues. V was cut by 0 bases and J by 8 bases, with 18 bases left in between. CDR3 nucleotide sequence: TGTGCCAGCAGCTTGGGACTTCCAGAATGGGGGCATGAGCAGTTCTTC. As protein: CASSLGLPEWGHEQFF.

The DNA for the CDR3 is TGTGCCAGTAGTCTGGGTTCGGGTGTCTACGAGCAGTACTTC. This codes for CASSLGSGVYEQYF. The chain links TRBV19 to TRBJ2-7, with D unclear. Germline CDR1 LNHDA, CDR2 SQIVND (reference sequence). Trimming took 5 bases from V and 3 from J, leaving 14 bases between them. This CDR3 has 14 residues. The full variable domain, rest sourced from reference TRBV19 and TRBJ2-7, is DGGITQSPKYLFRKEGQNVTLSCEQNLNHDAMYWYRQDPGQGLRLIYYSQIVNDFQKGDIAEGYSVSREKKESFPLTVTSAQKNPTAFYLCASSLGSGVYEQYFGPGTRLTVT.

V gene TRBV6-1 combines with J gene TRBJ1-2; D is ambiguous. The V end was cut by 2 bases, the J end by 0 bases, with 16 bases between. Germline V CDR1 and CDR2: MNHNS, SASEGT. This CDR3 has 17 amino acids. In DNA, the CDR3 is TGTGCCAGCAGTGAACCGCTCGGAGGCAGTCCTAACTATGGCTACACCTTC. As protein: CASSEPLGGSPNYGYTF.

The J gene is TRBJ2-5, the V gene TRBV7-8, with 10 bases aligning to TRBD1. J was trimmed by 1 base and V by 1 base; bases with no gene match: 3. CDR1 is SGHVS, CDR2 FQNEAQ, per germline. The CDR3 totals 16 residues. CDR3 region: CASSLVGTGVQETQYF. For the CDR3, the DNA is TGTGCCAGCAGCTTAGTGGGGACAGGGGTCCAAGAGACCCAGTACTTC.

The chain carries TRBV7-9 and TRBJ1-2; D is undetermined. This CDR3 has 16 residues. V lost 1 base and J lost 8, with 20 bases in between. Germline CDR1 SEHNR, CDR2 FQNEAQ (reference sequence). CDR3 coding DNA: TGTGCCAGCAGCTTAGGGCCCACAGATGTCAGTAGGGGCTACACCTTC. Encoded protein: CASSLGPTDVSRGYTF.

This rearrangement joins TRBV3-1 (or the pseudogene TRBV3-2) to TRBJ2-5; D might be TRBD2 (6 bases). The V gene lost 1 base and the J gene lost 5 bases, with 14 bases spanning the gap. The CDR3 extends over 15 amino acids. Germline CDR1 is LGHDT and CDR2 is YNNKEL (reference sequence). CDR3 region: CASSQGGGVRETQYF. The CDR3 DNA is TGTGCCAGCAGCCAAGGGGGCGGGGTAAGGGAGACCCAGTACTTC.

The chain recombines TRBV2 with TRBJ2-5; 7 bases are shared with TRBD2. Germline V gene data show CDR1 as SNHLY and CDR2 as FYNNEI. The CDR3 is made up of 14 amino acids. J was trimmed by 5 bases and V by 9 bases; bases with no gene match: 12. The CDR3 nucleotides read TGTGCCAGTAGGACGGCGGGGGTTCGTGAGACCCAGTACTTC. This encodes CASRTAGVRETQYF.

J is TRBJ1-1 and V is TRBV6-2 or TRBV6-3; D may be TRBD1 (5 bases). CDR1 MNHEY and CDR2 SVGEGT come from the germline V gene. The CDR3 has 17 residues. V shed 0 bases and J shed 0 bases, with 14 bases lying between them. The CDR3 protein is CASSYSRGGAMNTEAFF. The CDR3 region has the DNA TGTGCCAGCAGTTACTCCCGGGGAGGGGCAATGAACACTGAAGCTTTCTTT.

V gene TRBV5-1 combines with J gene TRBJ2-3; D gene unclear. The ends were cut back, 0 bases at V and 1 base at J, with 9 bases in the middle. This CDR3 is 15 amino acids long. Germline CDR1 reads SGHRS; CDR2 reads YFSETQ. The CDR3 DNA reads as TGCGCCAGCAGCTTGGCCCGGGTCGGCACAGATACGCAGTATTTT. Translated, it gives CASSLARVGTDTQYF.

This clone was picked up one time. This chain joins TRBV12-3 or TRBV12-4 and TRBJ1-2; the D is unclear. There are 13 residues in the CDR3. V lost 3 bases and J lost 6, with 11 bases in between. This chain's CDR3 is CASSFGREDGYTF. The CDR3 nucleotides read TGTGCCAGCAGTTTCGGGAGGGAGGATGGCTACACCTTC.

This chain joins TRBV18 and TRBJ1-5; no firm D call. There are 12 residues in the CDR3. V lost 1 base and J lost 10, with 8 bases in between. Germline CDR1 KGHSH, CDR2 LQKENI. CDR3 amino acids: CASSPLAGPQHF. In DNA, the CDR3 is TGTGCCAGCTCACCACTCGCGGGCCCCCAGCATTTT.

The chain uses TRBV29-1 and TRBJ2-1; no clear D. V lost 6 bases, J lost 10 bases, and 13 bases lay in between. The CDR3 contains 11 residues. Germline values: CDR1 SQVTM, CDR2 ANQGSEA. CDR3 residues: CSVSVAREQFF. In DNA form, the CDR3 reads TGCAGCGTCTCAGTAGCCCGAGAGCAGTTCTTC.

This rearrangement joins TRBV27 to TRBJ1-1; 12 bases are a match to TRBD1. The CDR3 spans 15 residues. From germline, CDR1 is MNHEY and CDR2 SMNVEV (reference sequence). J lost 11 bases, V lost 3 bases, and 10 bases had no gene match. CDR3 region: CASSFSGTGGFKAFF. The CDR3 nucleotides are TGTGCCAGCAGTTTTTCTGGGACAGGGGGCTTTAAGGCTTTCTTT.

The rearrangement joins TRBV4-3 to TRBJ2-1; 11 bases line up with TRBD2. Trimming removed 0 bases from V and 15 bases from J; junction bases left unmatched: 10. CDR1 and CDR2 (germline): LGHNA, YSLEER. The CDR3 consists of 15 residues. CDR3 residues: CASSQDRLAGTFLFF. DNA for the CDR3: TGCGCCAGCAGCCAAGACAGACTAGCGGGGACTTTCTTGTTCTTC.

V gene TRBV5-5 combines with J gene TRBJ2-2; D unclear. The CDR3 extends over 14 amino acids. V lost 1 base to trimming and J lost 1 base, with 5 bases between them. Germline loops: CDR1 SGHKS, CDR2 YYEKEE (reference sequence). CDR3 DNA: TGTGCCAGCAGCTTGTTACAGAACACCGGGGAGCTGTTTTTT. Translated: CASSLLQNTGELFF. The full variable domain, completed using reference TRBV5-5 and TRBJ2-2, is DAGVTQSPTHLIKTRGQQVTLRCSPISGHKSVSWYQQVLGQGPQFIFQYYEKEERGRGNFPDRFSARQFPNYSSELNVNALLLGDSALYLCASSLLQNTGELFFGEGSRLTVL.

In regard to this clone: Mismatch with germline at one junction end may stem from a read error. The J gene is TRBJ1-4, the V gene TRBV11-2; weak D call: TRBD1 (6 bases). CDR1 SGHAT and CDR2 FQNNGV come from the germline V gene. This CDR3 region has 18 residues. CDR3 sequence (DNA): TGTGCCAGCACCTTACCGTGGGGTGGGGCAGGGGAAGGCGAAAAACTGTTTTTT. Protein product: CASTLPWGGAGEGEKLFF.

This clone counts as medium-sized (0.01 to 0.1%). The rearrangement joins TRBV6-2 or TRBV6-3 to TRBJ2-5; 14 nucleotides line up with TRBD2. The CDR3 sequence is 16 residues long. Trimming at V came to 2 bases and at J to 5 bases, leaving 4 bases not matched to a gene. Germline V gene data show CDR1 as MNHEY and CDR2 as SVGEGT. CDR3 amino acids: CASSYGLAGGTETQYF. DNA of the CDR3: TGTGCCAGCAGTTACGGACTAGCGGGGGGTACGGAGACCCAGTACTTC.

The chain employs TRBV30 and TRBJ2-1, with D tentatively TRBD2 (5 bases). Germline V gene lookup returns CDR1 GTSNPN and CDR2 SVGIG (reference sequence). Trimming removed 3 bases from V and 7 bases from J, with 10 bases in between. This CDR3 is 12 amino acids long. Written as DNA, the CDR3 is TGTGCCTGGAGCAGAGGCGGGAATGAGCAGTTCTTC. As protein: CAWSRGGNEQFF.

V is TRBV11-1 and J is TRBJ1-1, with TRBD1 identical over 11 bases. In germline, CDR1 is SGHAT, CDR2 FQDESV (reference sequence). This CDR3 has 15 residues. V shed 8 bases and J 5 bases; nucleotides not matched to a gene: 10. This CDR3 is CASERGQGARTEAFF. CDR3 nucleotides: TGTGCCAGCGAACGAGGACAGGGGGCACGGACTGAAGCTTTCTTT.

The CDR3 spells CASSQGGQVQETQYF. The CDR3 region has the DNA TGCGCCAGCAGCCAAGGGGGACAGGTCCAAGAGACCCAGTACTTC. The V call is TRBV4-3, the J call TRBJ2-5, with 8 bases matching TRBD1. Looked up from germline, CDR1 is LGHNA and CDR2 is YSLEER. After removal of 1 base from V and 1 base from J, the junction contained 2 bases not matched to a gene. The CDR3 contains 15 residues.

This chain joins TRBV4-3 and TRBJ2-5, with D tentatively TRBD2 (6 bases). CDR1 and CDR2 (germline): LGHNA, YSLEER. This CDR3 is built from 14 residues. The V gene lost 0 bases and the J gene lost 7 bases, with 12 bases spanning the gap. The CDR3, as DNA: TGCGCCAGCAGCCAAGAAGGAGGGTTCGGGACCCAGTACTTC. It translates to CASSQEGGFGTQYF.

The rearrangement joins TRBV19 to TRBJ1-6; 8 bases line up with TRBD1. J gave up 7 bases and V 10 bases, and 3 bases lay outside the gene matches. The germline gives CDR1 LNHDA, CDR2 SQIVND (reference sequence). CDR3 length: 12 amino acids. The CDR3 reads CATRTGNSPLHF. In nucleotides, the CDR3 is TGTGCCACAAGGACAGGGAATTCACCCCTCCACTTT.

The J gene is TRBJ1-2, the V gene TRBV5-6, with D hard to call. Trimming pared 1 base from V and 2 bases from J, leaving 9 bases between. CDR3 length: 14 residues. Germline V gives CDR1 SGHDT, CDR2 YYEEEE. CDR3 in DNA: TGTGCCAGCAGCTTGCAGGCAACCAACTATGGCTACACCTTC. It translates to CASSLQATNYGYTF.

The genes are TRBV19 and TRBJ2-1; the D is unclear. This CDR3 spans 15 amino acids. Between the trimmed V and J ends, which lost 0 bases and 9 bases, there was a span of 15 bases. Germline CDR1 and CDR2: LNHDA and SQIVND (reference sequence). The CDR3 protein is CASSIDGRMVTEQFF. CDR3 sequence (DNA): TGTGCCAGTAGTATAGACGGCAGGATGGTCACTGAGCAGTTCTTC.